The 15 T cell receptor beta chains below all came from one sample that was sequenced in a study of T cells in Graves' hyperthyroidism and ophthalmopathy. Researchers amplified the TCR beta CDR3 regions from RNA transcripts. The study used the HTBI primer set for a first-round RT-PCR of the TCR CDR3. Via MiXCR, TCRdb re-called the multiplex PCR reads, giving one row per CDR3 protein. This repertoire shows over 450,000 distinct CDR3 sequences, 17% found once; its top ten account for roughly a sixth. The sequenced material came from blood. These receptors all come from a woman between 18 and 30 years old with Graves' ophthalmopathy.

There are a few counts of this clonotype. V and J are TRBV30 and TRBJ2-2, with 9 bases aligning to TRBD2. Per germline, CDR1 GTSNPN and CDR2 SVGIG (reference sequence). The CDR3 has 16 amino acids. V lost 3 bases to trimming and J lost 7 bases; unmatched junction nucleotides: 12. The CDR3 nucleotides are TGTGCCTGGAGCGAAGGGAGCGGGAGGCGGGGCGGGGAGCTGTTTTTT. Protein product: CAWSEGSGRRGGELFF.

The chain carries TRBV7-9 and TRBJ2-7; 8 bases agree with TRBD1. The germline V gene has CDR1 SEHNR and CDR2 FQNEAQ (reference sequence). V shed 5 bases and J 2 bases; nucleotides not matched to a gene: 5. The CDR3 covers 14 residues. CDR3: CASSHPGGTYEQYF. CDR3 sequence (DNA): TGTGCCAGCAGCCATCCAGGGGGCACCTACGAGCAGTACTTC. The whole variable domain, remainder taken from reference TRBV7-9 and TRBJ2-7, is DTGVSQNPRHKITKRGQNVTFRCDPISEHNRLYWYRQTLGQGPEFLTYFQNEAQLEKSRLLSDRFSAERPKGSFSTLEIQRTEQGDSAMYLCASSHPGGTYEQYFGPGTRLTVT.

The V call is TRBV27, the J call TRBJ2-2, with 7 bases aligning to TRBD1. The CDR3 length is 18 residues. The J segment lost 1 base and the V segment lost 6 bases, leaving 14 bases of the junction unmatched. From germline, CDR1 is MNHEY and CDR2 SMNVEV (reference sequence). The CDR3 loop reads CASSPTPLTGLNTGELFF. In DNA, the CDR3 is TGTGCCAGCAGCCCGACGCCCCTGACAGGGTTGAACACCGGGGAGCTGTTTTTT.

This chain connects TRBV28 to TRBJ1-3; D unclear. The CDR3 is 16 residues long. Per germline, CDR1 MDHEN and CDR2 SYDVKM. The V and J ends lost 8 bases and 4 bases respectively, with 21 bases between them. The CDR3 sequence is CASDKRGETPGNTIYF. DNA for the CDR3: TGTGCCAGCGACAAACGGGGAGAGACACCCGGAAACACCATATATTTT.

This clonotype was picked up many times. J is TRBJ2-3 and V is TRBV27; D is uncertain. Trimming cost V 4 bases and J 0 bases, with 11 bases left between them. Germline CDR1 reads MNHEY; CDR2 reads SMNVEV (reference sequence). The CDR3 runs to 15 residues. The CDR3 sequence is CASSSSLASTDTQYF. The CDR3 DNA is TGTGCCAGCAGTTCTAGTTTGGCTAGCACAGATACGCAGTATTTT.

This clonotype was counted only a few times. CDR3 sequence reads: CSAIESNTEAFF. The CDR3 nucleotides read TGCAGTGCTATTGAATCGAACACTGAAGCTTTCTTT. The J gene is TRBJ1-1, the V gene TRBV20-1, with D unresolved. CDR3 size: 12 residues. Trimming left V 4 bases short and J 1 base short, with 7 bases between. The germline V gene encodes CDR1 DFQATT and CDR2 SNEGSKA (reference sequence).

In its sample, this clonotype was seen many times. The J gene is TRBJ2-1, the V gene TRBV28; 10 bases line up with TRBD2. This CDR3 region has 15 residues. V trimming: 7 bases; J trimming: 1 base; junction bases outside the gene matches: 4. Germline assignment: CDR1 MDHEN and CDR2 SYDVKM. CDR3 amino acids: CASTIAGGSYNEQFF. DNA for the CDR3: TGTGCCAGCACCATAGCGGGAGGTTCCTACAATGAGCAGTTCTTC.

This clonotype was recorded a few times. The chain recombines TRBV19 with TRBJ2-2; D possibly corresponds to TRBD1 (5 bases). The CDR3 is made up of 15 amino acids. V was clipped by 9 bases and J by 3 bases, with 17 bases between them. Germline CDR1 is LNHDA and CDR2 is SQIVND (reference sequence). The CDR3 spells CASRQGASDTGELFF. The DNA of the CDR3 is TGTGCCAGCCGACAAGGGGCCTCAGACACCGGGGAGCTGTTTTTT.

The V call is TRBV5-1, the J call TRBJ1-1; no definite D call. V lost 2 bases to trimming and J lost 7 bases, with 9 bases between them. The CDR3 runs 12 residues. Looked up from germline, CDR1 is SGHRS and CDR2 is YFSETQ. The CDR3 nucleotides are TGCGCCAGCAGCTTCAAAGTTATTGAAGCTTTCTTT. Protein: CASSFKVIEAFF.

The CDR3 region is CASSPWGNTIYF. CDR3 coding DNA: TGTGCCAGCTCACCTTGGGGAAACACCATATATTTT. The chain joins TRBV18 to TRBJ1-3; D remains unclear. The germline CDR1 and CDR2 sequences are KGHSH and LQKENI. Trimming stripped 3 bases from V and 4 bases from J, with 4 bases between. The CDR3 has 12 residues.

This clonotype was observed a few times. This chain connects TRBV28 to TRBJ2-3; 10 nucleotides align to TRBD2. CDR1 and CDR2 (germline): MDHEN, SYDVKM. Trimming at V came to 6 bases and at J to 3 bases, leaving 6 bases not matched to a gene. The CDR3 has 15 amino acids. This CDR3 reads CASSPLGLATDTQYF. CDR3 coding DNA: TGTGCCAGCAGCCCCTTGGGACTAGCGACAGATACGCAGTATTTT.

This chain connects TRBV10-3 to TRBJ2-3, with 10 bases lining up with TRBD2. The CDR3 is made up of 17 amino acids. Germline values: CDR1 ENHRY, CDR2 SYGVKD. J gave up 5 bases and V 10 bases, and 18 bases lay outside the gene matches. The CDR3 nucleotides are TGTGCCACAGGCCTAATACTAGCGGGAAACGAGAAAGATACGCAGTATTTT. Amino acid sequence: CATGLILAGNEKDTQYF.

J is TRBJ2-7 and V is TRBV6-1; 11 nucleotides agree with TRBD2. J gave up 1 base and V 8 bases, and 10 bases lay outside the gene matches. CDR3 length: 16 residues. CDR1 is MNHNS and CDR2 is SASEGT in the germline V gene. The CDR3, as DNA: TGTGCCAGCGGGGGGGGGGGACTAGCGGTGTCCTACGAGCAGTACTTC. This translates into CASGGGGLAVSYEQYF.

J is TRBJ2-1 and V is TRBV7-2; D perhaps matches TRBD1 (6 bases). The CDR3 spans 17 residues. Trimming took off 1 base at V and 0 bases at J, with 13 bases between the two ends. The germline V gene has CDR1 SGHTA and CDR2 FQGNSA. CDR3 loop: CASSLEVEDSSYNEQFF. The CDR3 DNA follows: TGTGCCAGCAGCTTAGAGGTGGAGGACAGCTCCTACAATGAGCAGTTCTTC.

This clonotype came up many times. The V call is TRBV11-1, the J call TRBJ2-7; TRBD1 aligns across 8 bases. The CDR3 has 14 amino acids. Germline V gene data show CDR1 as SGHAT and CDR2 as FQDESV (reference sequence). V lost 1 base, J lost 2 bases, and 1 base stayed unmatched. The CDR3 is CASSLETGAYEQYF. CDR3 in DNA: TGTGCCAGCAGCTTAGAGACAGGGGCCTACGAGCAGTACTTC.